What follows is one TCR beta chain and its context. As yet, its antigen is unknown. This record comes from a study of early T cells in non-severe SARS-CoV-2 infection. Study background: Sequencing used unsorted whole-blood bulk RNA, so chains lack pairing.

Overall study results and limits: VDJdb matching skewed toward anti-spike CD8 responses, missing private and CD4 specificities.

This CDR3 is 13 amino acids long. Germline lookup yields CDR1 SGHTA and CDR2 FQGNSA. Trimming removed 1 base at V and 8 bases at J, with 9 bases between. Molecules of cDNA were individually given unique molecular identifiers that were attached to them. TCRdb ran MiXCR on the 5' RACE reads and lists one entry per CDR3 protein. The sample holds under 95,000 distinct CDR3 sequences, about 16% seen once. The chain recombines TRBV7-2 with TRBJ1-5; D not certain. The TCR comes from an adult who was a healthcare worker with PCR-confirmed SARS-CoV-2 infection or an uninfected control (not recorded which). Sample: whole blood. For the CDR3, the DNA is TGTGCCAGCAGCTTAGGGGTGGTGGAGCCCCAGCATTTT. Residues: CASSLGVVEPQHF.